The source of this T cell receptor (beta chain) is a study of glioma-infiltrating T cells after dendritic cell vaccination. Sequenced by immunoSEQ multiplex PCR; TCRdb stores in-frame clones only, minus some. The data contain roughly 70,000 clones, roughly four fifths of them singletons. V trimming: 1 base; J trimming: 7 bases; junction bases outside the gene matches: 11. The CDR3 has 15 amino acids. Germline CDR1 is SGHNT and CDR2 is YYREEE (reference sequence). The receptor was derived from a human donor with glioblastoma. V is TRBV5-4 and J is TRBJ2-7; TRBD1 aligns across 7 bases. Sequencing used blood, obtained before dendritic cell vaccination. CDR3: CASSLLDRQGVEQYF. CDR3 DNA sequence: TGTGCCAGCAGCTTGCTCGACCGTCAGGGGGTTGAGCAGTACTTC. Together with reference TRBV5-4 and TRBJ2-7, the CDR3 gives the full variable domain: ETGVTQSPTHLIKTRGQQVTLRCSSQSGHNTVSWYQQALGQGPQFIFQYYREEENGRGNFPPRFSGLQFPNYSSELNVNALELDDSALYLCASSLLDRQGVEQYFGPGTRLTVT.